The next 31 T cell receptor beta chains were all read from a single sample in a study of cytomegalovirus exposure and HLA in healthy donors. The PCR employed 60 Vbeta primers together with 13 Jbeta primers. Sequencing was performed with immunoSEQ multiplex PCR; in TCRdb, only in-frame clones are kept and a portion is missing. The sample spans roughly 110,000 clones; the ten largest clones claim 3% to 4.5%. Sequences were obtained from PBMCs. The origin of the receptors is a man under 40 in good health and CMV-seronegative.

The chain has TRBV11-2 and TRBJ2-3, with D hard to call. The germline V and J ends were trimmed by 6 bases and 5 bases, with 9 bases remaining between them. Germline CDR1 and CDR2: SGHAT and FQNNGV. The CDR3 is made up of 12 amino acids. The CDR3 DNA reads as TGTGCCAGCAGTCCCTTTTTAGATACGCAGTATTTT. Its protein is CASSPFLDTQYF.

The chain recombines TRBV5-1 with TRBJ2-7; D is unclear. The CDR3 covers 15 residues. The germline V gene has CDR1 SGHRS and CDR2 YFSETQ. The ends were cut back, 6 bases at V and 3 bases at J, with 19 bases in the middle. The CDR3 spells CASKLEAALLYEQYF. CDR3 DNA: TGCGCCAGCAAGTTAGAGGCAGCCCTTCTCTACGAGCAGTACTTC. The full variable domain, rest sourced from reference TRBV5-1 and TRBJ2-7, is KAGVTQTPRYLIKTRGQQVTLSCSPISGHRSVSWYQQTPGQGLQFLFEYFSETQRNKGNFPGRFSGRQFSNSRSEMNVSTLELGDSALYLCASKLEAALLYEQYFGPGTRLTVT.

The V and J genes are TRBV11-2 and TRBJ2-5, with 10 nucleotides matching TRBD2. Germline values: CDR1 SGHAT, CDR2 FQNNGV. The CDR3 runs 17 residues. V shed 5 bases, J shed 5 bases, and the junction held 14 bases outside the gene matches. CDR3 sequence reads: CASSPRVAGGSWETQYF. As DNA, the CDR3 is TGTGCCAGCAGCCCCCGGGTAGCGGGGGGATCCTGGGAGACCCAGTACTTC. The full variable domain, rest sourced from reference TRBV11-2 and TRBJ2-5, is EAGVAQSPRYKIIEKRQSVAFWCNPISGHATLYWYQQILGQGPKLLIQFQNNGVVDDSQLPKDRFSAERLKGVDSTLKIQPAKLEDSAVYLCASSPRVAGGSWETQYFGPGTRLLVL.

The rearrangement uses TRBV2 and TRBJ2-7; tentative D call: TRBD2 (5 bases). The CDR3 runs to 15 residues. V was shortened by 7 bases and J by 3 bases, with 19 bases between the two germline ends. Per germline, CDR1 SNHLY and CDR2 FYNNEI. The DNA for the CDR3 is TGTGCCAGCAACGCCCCGGGAAAGCCTTTCTACGAGCAGTACTTC. As protein: CASNAPGKPFYEQYF.

This chain uses TRBV6-6 with TRBJ1-1; D unclear. From germline, CDR1 is MNHNY and CDR2 SVGAGI (reference sequence). CDR3 length equals 13 residues. With 0 bases removed from V and 14 bases from J, the gap between germline ends came to 16 bases. CDR3 residues: CASSYSKEAGSFF. CDR3 sequence (DNA): TGTGCCAGCAGTTACTCGAAGGAGGCTGGCTCATTCTTT.

The V gene is TRBV6-6, the J gene TRBJ1-1, with D unclear. This CDR3 comprises 10 residues. Per the germline V gene, CDR1 is MNHNY and CDR2 is SVGAGI (reference sequence). The ends were cut back, 7 bases at V and 5 bases at J, with 5 bases in the middle. The CDR3 is CASMETEAFF. The DNA for the CDR3 is TGTGCCAGCATGGAGACTGAAGCTTTCTTT.

DNA of the CDR3: TGTGCCAGCAGATTGGGACAGGGTGACGTTACTGAAGCTTTCTTT. This encodes CASRLGQGDVTEAFF. The rearrangement links TRBV11-2 to TRBJ1-1, with 9 bases that match TRBD1. V shed 6 bases and J 5 bases; nucleotides not matched to a gene: 10. The CDR3 is 15 amino acids. Germline V gene sequence: CDR1 SGHAT, CDR2 FQNNGV.

The chain is built from TRBV6-5 and TRBJ1-2, with a possible D match to TRBD1 (5 bases). The CDR3 is made up of 14 amino acids. Germline CDR1 MNHEY, CDR2 SVGAGI. The ends were cut back, 7 bases at V and 3 bases at J, with 15 bases in the middle. The CDR3 loop reads CASKLGVDYYGYTF. In DNA, the CDR3 is TGTGCCAGCAAATTAGGGGTGGATTACTATGGCTACACCTTC.

The genes are TRBV10-3 and TRBJ1-4; TRBD1 agrees at 7 bases. Unmatched junction bases numbered 7, after V lost 10 bases and J lost 5 bases. CDR1 is ENHRY, CDR2 SYGVKD, per germline. The length of the CDR3 is 13 residues. CDR3 nucleotide sequence: TGTGCCAGTTGGACAGGCTCAAATGAAAAACTGTTTTTT. Translation: CASWTGSNEKLFF.

The chain carries TRBV10-3 and TRBJ2-7, with a possible D match to TRBD1 (6 bases). The CDR3 is 14 residues long. V lost 4 bases and J 2 bases, leaving 12 bases between the germline ends. In germline, CDR1 is ENHRY, CDR2 SYGVKD. The CDR3, as DNA: TGTGCCATCAGTGTGTCCCAGGGGCCCTACGAGCAGTACTTC. Protein: CAISVSQGPYEQYF.

The V gene is TRBV5-4, the J gene TRBJ1-6; TRBD1 aligns across 9 bases. V shed 4 bases, J shed 10 bases, and the junction held 3 bases outside the gene matches. Looked up from germline, CDR1 is SGHNT and CDR2 is YYREEE (reference sequence). CDR3 length equals 13 residues. DNA for the CDR3: TGTGCCAGCAGCAGGGACAGGGTCTCACCCCTCCACTTT. As protein: CASSRDRVSPLHF.

This chain joins TRBV18 and TRBJ2-3; D ambiguous. The CDR3 totals 14 residues. Germline V gene lookup returns CDR1 KGHSH and CDR2 LQKENI. V shed 2 bases and J shed 1 base, with 7 bases lying between them. The CDR3 spells CASSPVSRTDTQYF. The CDR3 nucleotides read TGTGCCAGCTCACCAGTAAGCCGCACAGATACGCAGTATTTT. The full variable domain, in which reference TRBV18 and TRBJ2-3 provide the parts outside the CDR3, is NAGVMQNPRHLVRRRGQEARLRCSPMKGHSHVYWYRQLPEEGLKFMVYLQKENIIDESGMPKERFSAEFPKEGPSILRIQQVVRGDSAAYFCASSPVSRTDTQYFGPGTRLTVL.

CDR3: CASSLGDKHQPQHF. The CDR3 DNA sequence: TGCGCCAGCAGCTTGGGGGACAAGCATCAGCCCCAGCATTTT. J is TRBJ1-5 and V is TRBV5-1, with D perhaps matching TRBD1 (6 bases). Germline assignment: CDR1 SGHRS and CDR2 YFSETQ. The CDR3 contains 14 residues. Trimming took off 0 bases at V and 5 bases at J, with 9 bases between the two ends.

The chain carries TRBV11-3 and TRBJ2-5, with 10 bases aligning to TRBD1. CDR3 length: 17 residues. Trimming took 5 bases from V and 1 from J; bases not matched to a gene: 10. CDR1 is SGHNT, CDR2 YENEEA, per germline. CDR3 region: CASSQFGTGALQETQYF. The DNA of the CDR3 is TGTGCCAGCAGCCAATTTGGGACAGGGGCCCTCCAAGAGACCCAGTACTTC.

The CDR3 nucleotides read TGTGCCAGCAGTTTGCGGACAGGGACGGACACTGAAGCTTTCTTT. Translation gives CASSLRTGTDTEAFF. V usage is TRBV6-1 and J usage is TRBJ1-1, with 8 nucleotides matching TRBD1. V was pared by 5 bases and J by 3 bases, with 8 bases of the junction left unmatched. Germline V CDR1 and CDR2: MNHNS, SASEGT. This CDR3 comprises 15 residues.

The V and J genes are TRBV7-9 and TRBJ1-2; D is possibly TRBD1 (5 bases). The CDR3 runs 12 residues. CDR1 SEHNR and CDR2 FQNEAQ come from the germline V gene (reference sequence). V lost 5 bases and J lost 6, with 10 bases in between. Written as DNA, the CDR3 is TGTGCCAGCAGCCCCTCAGGGAATGGCTACACCTTC. Its translation: CASSPSGNGYTF.

Turning to this clone: One end of the junction does not line up with germline, which may come from a read error. The genes are TRBV9 and TRBJ1-3; the D is unclear. CDR3 size: 14 residues. Germline values: CDR1 SGDLS, CDR2 YYNGEE. CDR3 nucleotide sequence: TGTGCCGGCAGCGTAGGTAGTATGGGAAACACCATATATTTT. This gives the protein CAGSVGSMGNTIYF.

This rearrangement joins TRBV5-1 to TRBJ1-6; TRBD1 aligns across 8 bases. This CDR3 has 17 amino acids. CDR1 SGHRS and CDR2 YFSETQ come from the germline V gene. V was clipped by 0 bases and J by 14 bases; unmatched bases: 16. The CDR3 nucleotides read TGCGCCAGCAGCTTGGAAGGGACAGGTGGCCCATGGGAGGCCCTCCACTTT. Translated, it gives CASSLEGTGGPWEALHF.

CDR3 sequence (DNA): TGTGCCAGCAGCGCCTCTTACGGGGATGGGCATTGGGTAGGCTACACCTTC. Translation: CASSASYGDGHWVGYTF. The chain employs TRBV7-9 and TRBJ1-2; the D is unclear. CDR1 and CDR2 from the germline V gene are SEHNR and FQNEAQ (reference sequence). V gave up 5 bases and J gave up 8 bases, with 27 bases separating them. The CDR3 is 17 residues long.

The rearrangement joins TRBV9 to TRBJ1-1; D possibly corresponds to TRBD1 (5 bases). Trimming removed 2 bases at V and 0 bases at J, with 11 bases between. This CDR3 comprises 15 residues. Germline V gene data show CDR1 as SGDLS and CDR2 as YYNGEE. CDR3 amino acids: CASSVSGGMNTEAFF. The CDR3 nucleotides are TGTGCCAGCAGCGTCTCGGGGGGGATGAACACTGAAGCTTTCTTT.

The chain carries TRBV9 and TRBJ2-3; 9 nucleotides match TRBD2. CDR1 is SGDLS, CDR2 YYNGEE, per germline. This CDR3 spans 15 amino acids. V lost 2 bases, J lost 4 bases, and 5 bases stayed unmatched. CDR3 residues: CASSVLAGLADTQYF. CDR3 bases: TGTGCCAGCAGCGTTCTAGCGGGGCTCGCAGATACGCAGTATTTT.

The chain links TRBV4-1 to TRBJ1-4; D gene unclear. Germline CDR1 is MGHRA and CDR2 is YSYEKL. The CDR3 extends over 18 amino acids. The V and J ends lost 0 bases and 2 bases respectively, with 16 bases between them. For the CDR3, the DNA is TGCGCCAGCAGCCAAGACCCCGAGGGAGCGAGCACTAATGAAAAACTGTTTTTT. Amino acids: CASSQDPEGASTNEKLFF.

CDR3 DNA: TGCAGCGTAGAGATGAACACTGAAGCTTTCTTT. It encodes CSVEMNTEAFF. The chain has TRBV29-1 and TRBJ1-1; D is unclear. Germline assignment: CDR1 SQVTM and CDR2 ANQGSEA. The CDR3 totals 11 residues. The V end lost 6 bases, the J end lost 0 bases, and 5 bases lay between the germline ends.

The CDR3 protein is CASSGGGGTDTQYF. The CDR3 DNA follows: TGTGCCAGCAGCGGAGGGGGGGGCACAGATACGCAGTATTTT. The chain uses TRBV5-4 and TRBJ2-3, with a possible D match to TRBD2 (7 bases). Germline V gene lookup returns CDR1 SGHNT and CDR2 YYREEE (reference sequence). The CDR3 contains 14 residues. V lost 4 bases, J lost 1 base, and 10 bases lay in between.

The chain has TRBV28 and TRBJ1-3; TRBD1 might be the D (5 bases). The V end lost 1 base, the J end lost 6 bases, and 10 bases lay between the germline ends. The CDR3 is 14 amino acids. Germline V gene sequence: CDR1 MDHEN, CDR2 SYDVKM. The CDR3 nucleotides read TGTGCCAGCAGTTTATCCGGGGGAGTAAACACCATATATTTT. Its protein is CASSLSGGVNTIYF.

The chain uses TRBV4-1 and TRBJ1-2; unclear D gene. Germline CDR1 and CDR2: MGHRA and YSYEKL. The CDR3 length is 18 residues. The V and J ends lost 0 bases and 8 bases respectively, with 25 bases between them. The CDR3 reads CASSQDRQWHYNRRGYTF. The DNA of the CDR3 is TGCGCCAGCAGCCAAGACCGGCAGTGGCATTATAATCGGCGGGGCTACACCTTC.

For this clone: Other DNA sequences of this sample code for an identical CDR3. The CDR3, as DNA: TGTGCCAGCAGAGGACAGGGGGCAAACTATGGCTACACCTTC. Its translation: CASRGQGANYGYTF. The chain joins TRBV6-1 to TRBJ1-2, with 11 bases that match TRBD1. V shed 6 bases, J shed 2 bases, and the junction held 2 bases outside the gene matches. The germline CDR1 and CDR2 sequences are MNHNS and SASEGT. The CDR3 spans 14 residues.

This chain links TRBV4-3 with TRBJ2-4; no reliable D call. CDR3 length: 13 amino acids. Trimming left V 0 bases short and J 6 bases short, with 6 bases between. Germline assignment: CDR1 LGHNA and CDR2 YSLEER. CDR3 sequence (DNA): TGCGCCAGCAGCCAAGATCGCGGAAACATTCAGTACTTC. Its translation: CASSQDRGNIQYF.

The J gene is TRBJ2-5, the V gene TRBV6-1, with D maybe TRBD1 (6 bases). CDR3 size: 15 residues. The germline CDR1 and CDR2 sequences are MNHNS and SASEGT. The ends were cut back, 5 bases at V and 5 bases at J, with 18 bases in the middle. The CDR3 loop is CASSPRGSVTETQYF. The CDR3 coding sequence is TGTGCCAGCAGTCCAAGGGGGAGCGTAACGGAGACCCAGTACTTC.

The genes are TRBV7-6 and TRBJ1-1, with TRBD1 identical over 8 bases. Trimming cost V 0 bases and J 0 bases; bases outside gene matches: 3. CDR1 is SGHVS, CDR2 FNYEAQ, per germline. The CDR3 consists of 16 residues. This CDR3 is CASSLATGAMNTEAFF. CDR3 DNA: TGTGCCAGCAGCTTAGCGACAGGGGCCATGAACACTGAAGCTTTCTTT.

This chain uses TRBV5-8 with TRBJ1-1; no reliable D call. The V gene lost 2 bases and the J gene lost 0 bases, with 5 bases spanning the gap. Germline CDR1 and CDR2: SGHTS and YDEGEE. CDR3 size: 13 residues. The CDR3 DNA is TGTGCCAGCAGCTTTTTCATGAACACTGAAGCTTTCTTT. Residues: CASSFFMNTEAFF.